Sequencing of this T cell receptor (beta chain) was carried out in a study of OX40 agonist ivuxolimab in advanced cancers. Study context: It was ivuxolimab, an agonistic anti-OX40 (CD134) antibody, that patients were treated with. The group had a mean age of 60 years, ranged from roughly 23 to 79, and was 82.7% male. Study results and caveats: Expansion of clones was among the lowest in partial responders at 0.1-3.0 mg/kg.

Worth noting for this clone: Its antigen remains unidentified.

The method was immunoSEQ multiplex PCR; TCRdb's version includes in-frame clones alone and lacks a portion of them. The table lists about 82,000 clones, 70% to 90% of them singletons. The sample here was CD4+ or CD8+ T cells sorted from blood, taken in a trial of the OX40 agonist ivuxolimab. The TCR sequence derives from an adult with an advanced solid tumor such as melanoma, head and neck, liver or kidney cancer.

CDR3: CASSRRLAGAYNEQFF. The CDR3 region has the DNA TGTGCCAGTAGTAGGCGCCTAGCGGGAGCCTACAATGAGCAGTTCTTC. The chain has TRBV19 and TRBJ2-1; 10 positions match TRBD2. Germline lookup yields CDR1 LNHDA and CDR2 SQIVND (reference sequence). V lost 4 bases, J lost 2 bases, and 5 bases stayed unmatched. CDR3 length: 16 amino acids.